Listed below are T cell receptor beta chains from one sample, sequenced in a study of human T cells and chemical hapten exposure. TCRdb re-called the RACE reads through MiXCR, storing one row per CDR3 protein. The sample carries around 260,000 distinct CDR3 sequences, 7.5% to 10% recorded once. This sample comprised whole blood, obtained in connection with sensitization to the hapten diphenylcyclopropenone (DPC). These receptors were taken from a woman aged 40 to 50 with alopecia areata. Some clones in this sample may be carry-over from other donors' samples. Each CDR3 is given with its conserved first and last residue. D genes are given only for firm matches. Size is stated for part of the rows, as once, few or many counts, or as a class when the clone is expanded.

TRBJ1-6	NA	TRBV6-2/TRBV6-3	NA	TGTGCCAGCAGTTGGGACCGGAGAAATTCACCCCTCCACTTT	CASSWDRRNSPLHF
TRBJ1-1	NA	TRBV6-2/TRBV6-3	NA	TGTGCCAGCAGGACGGAACCGAACACTGAAGCTTTCTTT	CASRTEPNTEAFF
TRBJ1-1	TRBD1	TRBV29-1	NA	TGCAGAGGGGACAGCAACACTGAAGCTTTCTTT	CRGDSNTEAFF
TRBJ2-2	TRBD1	TRBV20-1	NA	TGCAGTGCTAGAGATCCTCGGGACAGGGGCACCGGGGAGCTGTTTTTT	CSARDPRDRGTGELFF
TRBJ2-2	TRBD2	TRBV28	many	TGTGCCAGCAGTTTAACTAGCGGGATCGCGAACACCGGGGAGCTGTTTTTT	CASSLTSGIANTGELFF
TRBJ2-7	TRBD1	TRBV28	NA	TGTGCCCCCCCGTTGGACAGGGGCTCCTACGAGCAGTACTTC	CAPPLDRGSYEQYF
TRBJ1-5	TRBD1	TRBV6-2/TRBV6-3	NA	TGTGCCAGCAGAGAGGACAGGGGCGGCAATCAGCCCCAGCATTTT	CASREDRGGNQPQHF
TRBJ1-1	TRBD1	TRBV27	few	TGTGCCAGCAGTTTATCAGGGGGCGCCGAGGCTTTCTTT	CASSLSGGAEAFF
TRBJ2-6	NA	TRBV28	few	TGTGCCAGCAGACGGGGAGGTACTGGGGCCAACGTCCTGACTTTC	CASRRGGTGANVLTF
TRBJ2-3	TRBD2	TRBV4-2	NA	TGTGCCAGCAGCCCCTCTTATGCCCTTAGCGGGGACACAGATACGCAGTATTTT	CASSPSYALSGDTDTQYF
TRBJ2-1	TRBD2	TRBV2	many	TGTGCCAGCAGCCGGACTAGCGGGACGAATGAGCAGTTCTTC	CASSRTSGTNEQFF
TRBJ1-2	NA	TRBV5-1	NA	TGCGCCAGCAGCTTGGGTCAGGGAACCTATGGCTACACCTTC	CASSLGQGTYGYTF
TRBJ2-1	NA	TRBV20-1	many	TGCAGTGCAACTGACGGGAGAAGCTCCTACAATGAGCAGTTCTTC	CSATDGRSSYNEQFF
TRBJ2-7	NA	TRBV7-9	few	TGTGCCAGCAGTGTAGCCCGGGCCTACGAGCAGTACTTC	CASSVARAYEQYF
TRBJ1-1	TRBD1	TRBV29-1	many	TGCAGCGTTGCCAGGGGGCAGGGCACTGAAGCTTTCTTT	CSVARGQGTEAFF
TRBJ2-2	NA	TRBV12-3/TRBV12-4	NA	TGTGCCAGCAGTTCCGGGCCTCCGGTCACCGGGGAGCTGTTTTTT	CASSSGPPVTGELFF
TRBJ2-5	NA	TRBV28	few	TGTGCCAGCAGAGTCCCTGGGCGATCAGAGACCCAGTACTTC	CASRVPGRSETQYF
TRBJ1-5	NA	TRBV28	few	TGTGCCAGCAGTTCCACAGGGTATGGCAATCAGCCCCAGCATTTT	CASSSTGYGNQPQHF
TRBJ2-4	TRBD2	TRBV4-2	NA	TGTGCCAGCAGCCAAGAGAGGAGCGGGAGCTCCAAAAACATTCAGTACTTC	CASSQERSGSSKNIQYF
TRBJ2-3	TRBD2	TRBV20-1	many	TGCAGCACCGGACTAGCGATAAGTGGAGATACGCAGTATTTT	CSTGLAISGDTQYF
TRBJ2-3	TRBD2	TRBV4-2	NA	TGTGCCAGCAGCCAGGAGCGGGGGGGCAGTGCGCAGTATTTT	CASSQERGGSAQYF
TRBJ2-7	NA	TRBV5-1	NA	TGCGCCAGCAGCTTGGGATATGACAAGTACTTC	CASSLGYDKYF
TRBJ2-3	TRBD1	TRBV28	NA	TGTGCCAGCAGTCCGGGACAGGGTGCCACAGATACGCAGTATTTT	CASSPGQGATDTQYF
TRBJ2-3	TRBD1	TRBV20-1	few	TGCAGTGCTAGTACCTTTGACAGGACAGGGAGCACAGATACGCAGTATTTT	CSASTFDRTGSTDTQYF
TRBJ1-5	TRBD1	TRBV12-3/TRBV12-4	few	TGTGCCAGCAGTCCCGGGGACAGGGGGCCGCATTTT	CASSPGDRGPHF
TRBJ2-7	NA	TRBV6-2/TRBV6-3	NA	TGTGCCAGCAGTTACAACGTGGAGCAGTACTTC	CASSYNVEQYF
TRBJ2-2	TRBD1	TRBV12-3/TRBV12-4	few	TGTGCCAGCATCTCCGGGACAGGGGCCGGGGAGCTGTTTTTT	CASISGTGAGELFF
TRBJ2-7	TRBD2	TRBV10-3	many	TGTGCCATCAGTGAAGGGACTAGCGGGAGATTCCCGCCCTACGAGCAGTACTTC	CAISEGTSGRFPPYEQYF
TRBJ2-5	NA	TRBV19	few	TGTGCCAGTAGTATTGCGGCGGGGTTAGAGACCCAGTACTTC	CASSIAAGLETQYF